This T cell receptor beta chain is drawn from a study of blood T cell repertoires in COVID-19 (dated by TCRdb to 2018 to 2021). Notes on the research overall: The collaborator samples originated in the United States, Italy and Spain and spanned the acute and convalescent phases of COVID-19. The prospective study material was composed of cDNA or gDNA derived from T cells, B-cell-depleted T cells, or PBMCs. Deeply sampled blood TCRbeta repertoires from subjects exposed to, actively infected with, or recovered from COVID-19 were included in the dataset. The repertoires were released in a freely available public database intended as a resource for research on the immune response to SARS-CoV-2. Samples came from the ongoing ImmuneRACE study (first 160 participants) plus 1,254 subjects from 6 global collaborators. Sample metadata almost always included a de-identified subject ID, COVID-19 status, age in years and sex. Where HLA class I and class II types were available, the types were taken from metadata supplied by the sample provider, not from assay-based typing. Paper-wide results and their limitations: The quantity of clinical and demographic metadata differed by source and by participant and was supplied without curation.

Another Seattle source contributed samples from volunteer blood donors who had recovered from COVID-19. Collaborating institutions collected whole blood in K2EDTA tubes following their own protocols. Collaborator samples were shipped for TCRbeta analysis as frozen whole blood, isolated PBMCs, or DNA extracted from either sample type. About this clone itself: It lacks a known antigen. The record has no base qualities; no much larger clone is one base away.

TCRbeta CDR3 regions were amplified from genomic DNA using the immunoSEQ Assay, a bias-controlled multiplex PCR. The authors' analysis ran thus. Nucleated cell counts per sample were estimated from amplification of reference gene primers within the assay. To quantify the absolute abundance of each unique TCRbeta CDR3 rearrangement, sequence reads were collapsed and filtered. For each sample, productive Simpson clonality was calculated as the square root of Simpson's diversity index across productive rearrangements. Imported from immuneACCESS, the table was reduced by TCRdb to in-frame sequences with V and J called. These copies leave out some clones; in studies compared against another copy, an unresolved V gene accounts for under half, and the cause of the remainder is not known. The D gene and trimming were derived from the DNA, and the V and J assignments and clone size from that table. This sample is represented by approximately 230,000 clones; 70% to 90% of them were singletons. Under 2.5% of the sample is in the top ten clones.

The germline V gene encodes CDR1 SGDLS and CDR2 YYNGEE. V and J lose 3 bases and 9 bases, and a span of 22 bases separates them. Its CDR3 holds 16 amino acids, cysteine through phenylalanine. The kept DNA is CDR3 alone, 48 bases in frame from the first base. The chain is made from TRBV9 and TRBJ2-1, and the D gene may be TRBD1, 5 bases matching. Sequenced input: peripheral blood. This TCR was recovered from a woman in her forties who had recovered from COVID-19. The CDR3 reads as follows: CASSDFRQGSSAEQFF. The DNA sequence follows: TGTGCCAGCAGCGACTTTCGCCAGGGATCCTCGGCTGAGCAGTTCTTC.